The source of this T cell receptor (beta chain) is a study of molecular identifiers for immune sequencing clone quantification. Study outcomes and limitations: Clones that exceeded 20 RNA copies held over 99% of effector molecules, yet under 1% in naive cells. Highly expanded clones may be undercounted when identical TCR molecules share barcodes.

The authors gated naive CD8 T cells as CD8+CD4-CCR7+CD45RA+ for sorting. TCRdb called the PCR reads again in MiXCR, with one record for every CDR3 protein. The repertoire has about 630,000 distinct CDR3 sequences, 25% of them found once; the top ten carry 0.7% to 0.95%. As concerns this clonotype: The antigen is not known.

The receptor comes from a human donor in good health. Some libraries in this study had Jurkat cell RNA spiked in. The sample comprised naive CD8+ T cells from blood, with Jurkat cell RNA spiked in. Sample subset: FACS-sorted CD8+CD4-CCR7+CD45RA+ naive T cells.

CDR3 nucleotide sequence: TGCGCCAGCAGCCAGGGCTTCGGACAAGCCTACGAGCAGTACTTC. Amino acids: CASSQGFGQAYEQYF. V and J are TRBV4-1 and TRBJ2-7, with a possible D match to TRBD1 (5 bases). Trimming took off 3 bases at V and 2 bases at J, with 14 bases between the two ends. The germline CDR1 and CDR2 sequences are MGHRA and YSYEKL. The CDR3 extends over 15 amino acids.